This T cell receptor (beta chain) originates from a study of identical twins. General study results and limits: The study found weaker excess twin sharing in beta out-of-frame sequences.

V lost 6 bases to trimming and J lost 6 bases, with 15 bases between them. The germline gives CDR1 MNHNS, CDR2 SASEGT. The CDR3 is 14 amino acids. There are a few counts of this clonotype. Its antigen is not known. Through template switching, a universal primer site was introduced, and the cDNA contained unique molecular identifiers. TCRdb independently ran MiXCR on the 5' RACE reads; one entry per CDR3 protein. The sample lists approximately 670,000 distinct CDR3 sequences; 5.5% to 7.5% were seen once. The rearrangement joins TRBV6-1 to TRBJ2-1, with D possibly being TRBD1 (6 bases). The sample taken for sequencing was naive T cells sorted from blood. This TCR was sampled from a man between 18 and 29 years old in good health. CDR3 region: CASRGDIFPNEQFF. The CDR3 DNA follows: TGTGCCAGCAGGGGGGACATTTTCCCCAATGAGCAGTTCTTC.